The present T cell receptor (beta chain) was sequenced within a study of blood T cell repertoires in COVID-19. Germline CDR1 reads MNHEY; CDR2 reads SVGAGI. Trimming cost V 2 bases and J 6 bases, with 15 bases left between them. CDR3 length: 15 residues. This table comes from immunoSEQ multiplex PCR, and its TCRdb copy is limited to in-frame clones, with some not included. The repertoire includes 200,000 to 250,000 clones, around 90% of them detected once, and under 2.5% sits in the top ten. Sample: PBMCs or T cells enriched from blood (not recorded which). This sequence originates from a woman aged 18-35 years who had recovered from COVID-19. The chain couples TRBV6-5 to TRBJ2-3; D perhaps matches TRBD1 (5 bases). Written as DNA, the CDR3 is TGTGCCAGCAGTTACAGGGGCAGGGCGGCCGATACGCAGTATTTT. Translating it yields CASSYRGRAADTQYF.